This T cell receptor beta chain was documented in a study of blood T cells in healthy people across ages. Study summary: The template switching approach captured approximately one barcoded beta molecule for every two T cells.

The study's findings and limits: Per million T cells, the diversity of TCR beta decreased roughly linearly as age advanced.

Germline-derived CDR1 and CDR2 are MGHRA and YSYEKL. The CDR3 loop spans 15 amino acids. Sample-barcoded 5' priming and a J-beta primer mix drove a second PCR of roughly 7 to 11 cycles. From each sample, at least 3 million paired-end reads containing CDR3 were obtained. TCRdb analysed the 5' RACE reads with MiXCR anew, one entry per CDR3 protein. Seen here are 1.5 million to 2 million distinct CDR3 sequences, more than 35% observed once, and the top ten hold under 30%. This clonotype was counted only a few times. Its antigen remains unidentified. The TCR sequence derives from a human donor in good health. The sequencing sample was made of blood. This chain joins TRBV4-1 and TRBJ2-5; D remains ambiguous. The last part of the DNA fits TRBJ2-7 better; the J call may be wrong. CDR3 nucleotide sequence: TGCGCCAGCAGCCAGAGACCCCTAGTCGAGTACGAGCAGTACTTC. Protein product: CASSQRPLVEYEQYF.